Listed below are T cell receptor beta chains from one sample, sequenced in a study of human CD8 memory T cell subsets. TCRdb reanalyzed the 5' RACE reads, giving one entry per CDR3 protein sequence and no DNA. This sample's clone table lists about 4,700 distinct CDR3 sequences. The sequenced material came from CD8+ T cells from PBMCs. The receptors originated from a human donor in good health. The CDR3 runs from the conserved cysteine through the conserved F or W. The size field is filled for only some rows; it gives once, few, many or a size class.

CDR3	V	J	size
CASSERENTEAFF	TRBV6-4	TRBJ1-1	.
CSAAPPGAHTEAFF	TRBV20-1	TRBJ1-1	medium-sized
CAWSPPESGTEAFF	TRBV30	TRBJ1-1	.
CASSPTGDSIGEQYF	TRBV12-3/TRBV12-4	TRBJ2-7	medium-sized
CSARAEAPPGFQETQYF	TRBV20-1	TRBJ2-5	.
CASKEGAGESHEQYF	TRBV4-2	TRBJ2-7	.
CASSVHPMDRPHTEAFF	TRBV25-1	TRBJ1-1	medium-sized
CASSPGQGDTGELFF	TRBV4-2	TRBJ2-2	.
CASSYETHFEAFF	TRBV6-2/TRBV6-3	TRBJ1-1	.
CASSLGPPGDTDTQYF	TRBV4-3	TRBJ2-3	.
CASSLETGAYNEQFF	TRBV7-6	TRBJ2-1	.
CATEDRGGSGELFF	TRBV6-1	TRBJ2-2	medium-sized
CASSDSQDPNTEAFF	TRBV6-4	TRBJ1-1	large
CASSEGTQETQYF	TRBV25-1	TRBJ2-5	medium-sized
CASSLASNYGYTF	TRBV7-9	TRBJ1-2	medium-sized
CASSDPLAGDRNEQFF	TRBV6-2/TRBV6-3	TRBJ2-1	.
CSAGKDGASSYEQYF	TRBV20-1	TRBJ2-7	.
CASSELAGESTDTQYF	TRBV6-1	TRBJ2-3	.
CASRSAGEARDNQPQHF	TRBV6-2/TRBV6-3	TRBJ1-5	.
CASSQVAGGNEQFF	TRBV6-4	TRBJ2-1	.
CASSQEGGSGGSNEQFF	TRBV4-1	TRBJ2-1	.
CASSSGQGGEKLFF	TRBV6-5	TRBJ1-4	.
CASSEARDGYSPLHF	TRBV6-1	TRBJ1-6	.
CASSPKTSEVADTQYF	TRBV7-9	TRBJ2-3	.
CASSYSLAGAYEQYF	TRBV6-2/TRBV6-3	TRBJ2-7	.
CATSREAGGTDTQYF	TRBV15	TRBJ2-3	.
CASRPTGYANEQYF	TRBV12-3/TRBV12-4	TRBJ2-7	medium-sized
CASSDGLGGNEQFF	TRBV6-4	TRBJ2-1	.
CASSQEAGEPFYNEQFF	TRBV4-2	TRBJ2-1	.
CASTAGEPYNEQFF	TRBV19	TRBJ2-1	.
CASSSTYEQYF	TRBV6-2/TRBV6-3	TRBJ2-7	.
CASSQDRYSGNTIYF	TRBV4-2	TRBJ1-3	.
CASSQEIGQYTEAFF	TRBV4-2	TRBJ1-1	large
CASRGGGANNEQFF	TRBV6-4	TRBJ2-1	.
CSARDHAGTGRWDTQYF	TRBV20-1	TRBJ2-3	.
CSARAPGAAYPYEQYF	TRBV20-1	TRBJ2-7	.
CSARLPDRGPSQETQYF	TRBV20-1	TRBJ2-5	.
CASSPRGEESNEQFF	TRBV6-4	TRBJ2-1	.
CSAGGGSDTEAFF	TRBV20-1	TRBJ1-1	.
CASTKSPGQGHNEQFF	TRBV6-4	TRBJ2-1	.